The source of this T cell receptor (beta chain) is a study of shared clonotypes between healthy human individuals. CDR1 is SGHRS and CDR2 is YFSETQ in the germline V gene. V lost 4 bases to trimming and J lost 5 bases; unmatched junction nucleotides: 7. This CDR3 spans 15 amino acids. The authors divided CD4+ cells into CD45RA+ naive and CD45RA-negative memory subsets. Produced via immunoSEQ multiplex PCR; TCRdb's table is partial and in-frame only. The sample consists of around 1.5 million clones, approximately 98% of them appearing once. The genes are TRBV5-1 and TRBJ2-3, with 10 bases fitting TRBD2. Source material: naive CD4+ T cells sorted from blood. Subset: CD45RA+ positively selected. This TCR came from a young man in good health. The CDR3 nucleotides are TGCGCCAGCAGCCCCTCACTAGCGGGATTAGATACGCAGTATTTT. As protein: CASSPSLAGLDTQYF.